These 25 T cell receptor beta chains were all obtained from the same sample, sequenced in a study of Ad26.COV2.S vaccination and SARS-CoV-2 variants. Sequencing used immunoSEQ multiplex PCR; TCRdb keeps in-frame clones, though not all of them. The sample carries about 410,000 clones, more than 85% recorded once. Specified treatment: some 20 received Ad26.COV2.S at low or high dose, single or two shots; several received placebo; per-sample allocation not given. Samples were taken on day 63 after the first vaccine or placebo injection. Sequencing used peripheral blood, obtained in a trial of Ad26.COV2.S vaccine versus placebo. Receptor source: a person aged 18-60 years who received the Ad26.COV2.S COVID-19 vaccine or a placebo.

The chain recombines TRBV29-1 with TRBJ1-3, with a possible D match to TRBD1 (6 bases). CDR3 length: 14 amino acids. In germline, CDR1 is SQVTM, CDR2 ANQGSEA. V lost 6 bases and J 1 base, leaving 13 bases between the germline ends. The CDR3 bases are TGCAGCGTAGCAGGGGTAGAATCTGGAAACACCATATATTTT. Its translation: CSVAGVESGNTIYF.

The chain recombines TRBV6-5 with TRBJ2-6; D tentatively fits TRBD1 or TRBD2 (5 bases each). The CDR3 extends over 15 amino acids. Per germline, CDR1 MNHEY and CDR2 SVGAGI. Trimming stripped 2 bases from V and 0 bases from J, with 5 bases between. CDR3 coding DNA: TGTGCCAGCAGTTACGGGACCTCTGGGGCCAACGTCCTGACTTTC. It translates to CASSYGTSGANVLTF.

This chain joins TRBV5-1 and TRBJ2-1; 8 bases agree with TRBD1. The CDR3 has 15 residues. The V segment lost 0 bases and the J segment 1 base; nucleotides outside the gene matches: 0. Germline lookup yields CDR1 SGHRS and CDR2 YFSETQ. DNA of the CDR3: TGCGCCAGCAGCTTGGGACAGGGGTCCTACAATGAGCAGTTCTTC. It specifies CASSLGQGSYNEQFF. Complete variable domain (other parts from reference TRBV5-1 and TRBJ2-1): KAGVTQTPRYLIKTRGQQVTLSCSPISGHRSVSWYQQTPGQGLQFLFEYFSETQRNKGNFPGRFSGRQFSNSRSEMNVSTLELGDSALYLCASSLGQGSYNEQFFGPGTRLTVL.

The genes are TRBV27 and TRBJ1-1, with D unclear. V was shortened by 4 bases and J by 5 bases, with 11 bases between the two germline ends. The CDR3 loop spans 13 amino acids. Germline-derived CDR1 and CDR2 are MNHEY and SMNVEV (reference sequence). The CDR3, as DNA: TGTGCCAGCAGTTGGAGGGAAAGAACTGAAGCTTTCTTT. It codes for CASSWRERTEAFF.

V is TRBV10-3 and J is TRBJ1-6, with 8 positions matching TRBD1. V shed 10 bases and J 7 bases; nucleotides not matched to a gene: 3. Germline V gene sequence: CDR1 ENHRY, CDR2 SYGVKD. The CDR3 extends over 12 amino acids. The chain's CDR3 is CATWTGNSPLHF. In DNA form, the CDR3 reads TGTGCCACTTGGACAGGGAATTCACCCCTCCACTTT.

The chain uses TRBV5-4 and TRBJ1-4, with 9 bases matching TRBD1. V was clipped by 4 bases and J by 8 bases; unmatched bases: 12. This CDR3 has 16 residues. The germline V gene has CDR1 SGHNT and CDR2 YYREEE (reference sequence). CDR3 bases: TGTGCCAGCAGCACCACTAGCGACAGGGGGAGGGAAAAACTGTTTTTT. Protein product: CASSTTSDRGREKLFF.

This chain joins TRBV19 and TRBJ1-5; weak D call: TRBD1 (5 bases). The V end lost 3 bases, the J end lost 5 bases, and 11 bases lay between the germline ends. Germline V gene lookup returns CDR1 LNHDA and CDR2 SQIVND (reference sequence). This CDR3 comprises 14 residues. CDR3 residues: CASSIGGDHQPQHF. For the CDR3, the DNA is TGTGCCAGTAGTATCGGGGGGGACCATCAGCCCCAGCATTTT.

The chain carries TRBV4-2 and TRBJ1-2; D is ambiguous. V was clipped by 1 base and J by 0 bases, with 6 bases between them. The length of the CDR3 is 14 residues. In germline, CDR1 is LGHNA, CDR2 YNFKEQ. CDR3 DNA: TGTGCCAGCAGCCAAGCTTTTACTAACTATGGCTACACCTTC. This sequence encodes CASSQAFTNYGYTF.

The genes are TRBV5-4 and TRBJ2-3; no firm D call. V dropped 4 bases and J dropped 2 bases, with 5 bases sitting between them. The CDR3 has 12 amino acids. CDR1 SGHNT and CDR2 YYREEE come from the germline V gene (reference sequence). CDR3 sequence: CASSGLTDTQYF. CDR3 sequence (DNA): TGTGCCAGCAGCGGTCTCACAGATACGCAGTATTTT.

The gene calls are TRBV6-1 and TRBJ1-4, with D uncertain. This CDR3 comprises 14 residues. CDR1 and CDR2 (germline): MNHNS, SASEGT. Trimming shortened V by 3 bases and J by 0 bases, and 5 bases separated the two germline ends. Here the CDR3 DNA reads TGTGCCAGCAGTGATCTAGCAACTAATGAAAAACTGTTTTTT. As protein: CASSDLATNEKLFF.

The chain has TRBV4-3 and TRBJ1-6; D is perhaps TRBD1 (5 bases). Germline V gene data show CDR1 as LGHNA and CDR2 as YSLEER. The CDR3 runs 18 residues. Trimming left V 0 bases short and J 0 bases short, with 12 bases between. Written as DNA, the CDR3 is TGCGCCAGCAGCCAAGATCGGCAGGGTCGCTCCTATAATTCACCCCTCCACTTT. The encoded protein is CASSQDRQGRSYNSPLHF.

The CDR3: CASSQGAGGNNEQFF. The CDR3 DNA sequence: TGTGCCAGCAGCCAAGGGGCGGGGGGGAATAATGAGCAGTTCTTC. This chain connects TRBV14 to TRBJ2-1; 9 bases line up with TRBD2. Germline trimming cut 1 base from V and 7 bases from J; bases unmatched to any gene: 5. CDR1 and CDR2 (germline): SGHDN, FVKESK. CDR3 length equals 15 residues.

This clone was observed once. The rearrangement uses TRBV6-1 and TRBJ1-2, with a tentative D call TRBD1 (6 bases). Trimming shortened V by 0 bases and J by 2 bases, and 16 bases separated the two germline ends. The CDR3 has 17 amino acids. From germline, CDR1 is MNHNS and CDR2 SASEGT. The CDR3 DNA reads TGTGCCAGCAGTGAAGCGCTTGGGAGGGGGGGGAACTATGGCTACACCTTC. Translation: CASSEALGRGGNYGYTF.

This chain links TRBV29-1 with TRBJ2-1, with 12 positions matching TRBD2. This CDR3 region has 16 residues. Germline V gene sequence: CDR1 SQVTM, CDR2 ANQGSEA. The J segment lost 1 base and the V segment lost 6 bases, leaving 7 bases of the junction unmatched. CDR3 DNA sequence: TGCAGCGTAGTCGGACTAGCGGGGCGATCCTACAATGAGCAGTTCTTC. It codes for CSVVGLAGRSYNEQFF.

The CDR3 loop reads CSVGPRYNEQFF. In DNA form, the CDR3 reads TGCAGCGTTGGCCCCAGGTACAATGAGCAGTTCTTC. The V gene is TRBV29-1, the J gene TRBJ2-1, with D unclear. CDR1 and CDR2 (germline): SQVTM, ANQGSEA. The CDR3 runs 12 residues. Trimming took off 4 bases at V and 4 bases at J, with 8 bases between the two ends.

This chain uses TRBV10-3 with TRBJ2-2, with D perhaps matching TRBD2 (6 bases). The CDR3 consists of 15 residues. Per germline, CDR1 ENHRY and CDR2 SYGVKD. Trimming stripped 3 bases from V and 5 bases from J, with 13 bases between. CDR3 sequence: CAISDEGGGTGELFF. CDR3 in DNA: TGTGCCATCAGTGATGAGGGAGGAGGGACCGGGGAGCTGTTTTTT.

The chain uses TRBV25-1 and TRBJ1-1, with D possibly matching TRBD1 (5 bases). CDR1 is MGHDK and CDR2 is SYGVNS in the germline V gene. This CDR3 has 13 residues. The V gene lost 8 bases and the J gene lost 4 bases, with 14 bases spanning the gap. DNA for the CDR3: TGTGCCAGCTCTTTCGGGGCGGTCACTGAAGCTTTCTTT. Its protein product is CASSFGAVTEAFF.

This clone was observed a handful of times. The gene calls are TRBV3-1 (or the pseudogene TRBV3-2) and TRBJ2-7; D unclear. The CDR3 spans 12 residues. Trimming left V 1 base short and J 5 bases short, with 6 bases between. Germline CDR1 and CDR2: LGHDT and YNNKEL (reference sequence). CDR3 region: CASSQAWDEQYF. The CDR3 DNA reads TGTGCCAGCAGCCAAGCGTGGGACGAGCAGTACTTC.

The gene calls are TRBV5-6 and TRBJ1-3, with D perhaps TRBD1 (6 bases). Germline CDR1 is SGHDT and CDR2 is YYEEEE. The CDR3 consists of 16 residues. Trimming cost V 0 bases and J 0 bases, with 10 bases left between them. The CDR3 protein is CASSLVGQISGNTIYF. The CDR3, as DNA: TGTGCCAGCAGCTTGGTAGGACAGATCTCTGGAAACACCATATATTTT. Full variable domain (rest looked up from reference TRBV5-6 and TRBJ1-3): DAGVTQSPTHLIKTRGQQVTLRCSPKSGHDTVSWYQQALGQGPQFIFQYYEEEERQRGNFPDRFSGHQFPNYSSELNVNALLLGDSALYLCASSLVGQISGNTIYFGEGSWLTVV.

This chain uses TRBV7-2 with TRBJ2-7; 9 bases align to TRBD1. The CDR3 has 14 amino acids. Trimming at V came to 3 bases and at J to 5 bases, leaving 5 bases not matched to a gene. CDR1 SGHTA and CDR2 FQGNSA come from the germline V gene. The CDR3 protein is CASSLGQGRDEQYF. In DNA form, the CDR3 reads TGTGCCAGCAGCTTGGGACAGGGACGGGACGAGCAGTACTTC.

This clone appeared once. The rearrangement links TRBV29-1 to TRBJ1-2; D call uncertain. From germline, CDR1 is SQVTM and CDR2 ANQGSEA. V shed 2 bases and J shed 5 bases, with 9 bases lying between them. The CDR3 is 12 amino acids. The CDR3 bases are TGCAGCGTTGAAACGTCAGAGTATGGCTACACCTTC. It specifies CSVETSEYGYTF.

The chain combines TRBV3-1 (or the pseudogene TRBV3-2) with TRBJ1-1; D remains ambiguous. Germline values: CDR1 LGHDT, CDR2 YNNKEL (reference sequence). Trimming removed 1 base at V and 10 bases at J, with 10 bases between. The CDR3 loop spans 12 amino acids. The CDR3 coding sequence is TGTGCCAGCAGCCAAGTCCGAGGAAGAGCTTTCTTT. Translated: CASSQVRGRAFF.

V is TRBV30 and J is TRBJ1-2, with D unclear. The V gene's germline CDR1 is GTSNPN and CDR2 SVGIG (reference sequence). The CDR3 loop spans 11 amino acids. Between the trimmed V and J ends, which lost 1 base and 5 bases, there was a span of 5 bases. CDR3: CAWSASYGYTF. Written as DNA, the CDR3 is TGTGCCTGGAGTGCCTCTTATGGCTACACCTTC.

The V and J genes are TRBV5-1 and TRBJ1-1; 8 bases are a match to TRBD1. Trimming removed 4 bases from V and 5 bases from J; junction bases left unmatched: 10. The CDR3 runs to 15 residues. Germline lookup yields CDR1 SGHRS and CDR2 YFSETQ. The CDR3 nucleotides are TGCGCCAGCAGCCCGGAACAGGGGGGGACGACTGAAGCTTTCTTT. It specifies CASSPEQGGTTEAFF. Using reference TRBV5-1 and TRBJ1-1 for the parts outside the CDR3, the full variable domain is KAGVTQTPRYLIKTRGQQVTLSCSPISGHRSVSWYQQTPGQGLQFLFEYFSETQRNKGNFPGRFSGRQFSNSRSEMNVSTLELGDSALYLCASSPEQGGTTEAFFGQGTRLTVV.

V gene TRBV29-1 combines with J gene TRBJ2-2; D perhaps matches TRBD1 (5 bases). This CDR3 contains 14 residues. V gave up 6 bases and J gave up 0 bases, with 11 bases separating them. In germline, CDR1 is SQVTM, CDR2 ANQGSEA. The CDR3 DNA reads as TGCAGCGTACCTAGGGGCCCGAACACCGGGGAGCTGTTTTTT. This sequence encodes CSVPRGPNTGELFF.